A single sample is the source of the 24 T cell receptor beta chains below, sequenced in a study of blood T cells in healthy people across ages. A second PCR of 7 to 11 cycles used a sample-barcoded 5' primer and a J-beta primer mix. TCRdb ran MiXCR on the 5' RACE reads and lists one entry per CDR3 protein. There are roughly 1,000,000 distinct CDR3 sequences in the sample; 25% occur only once, and around 0.75% lies in the top ten. This same sample was also taken into another study, of T cells of mothers and their children.

The specimen sequenced was blood. Receptors originate from a girl aged 2-10 years in good health.

This clonotype has only a few counts. The chain joins TRBV20-1 to TRBJ2-1; D is uncertain. Germline CDR1 DFQATT, CDR2 SNEGSKA (reference sequence). The CDR3 sequence is 14 residues long. Trimming stripped 4 bases from V and 2 bases from J, with 12 bases between. Here the CDR3 reads CSAKLPTAYNEQFF. The CDR3 nucleotides read TGCAGTGCTAAACTACCGACGGCCTACAATGAGCAGTTCTTC.

The gene calls are TRBV4-2 and TRBJ1-2, with D uncertain. Trimming cost V 7 bases and J 3 bases, with 15 bases left between them. Germline loops: CDR1 LGHNA, CDR2 YNFKEQ. The CDR3 runs to 14 residues. The CDR3 bases are TGTGCCAGCAAGATCTACGGTTCAGACTATGGCTACACCTTC. Encoded protein: CASKIYGSDYGYTF.

The chain joins TRBV10-3 to TRBJ2-5, with D possibly matching TRBD2 (6 bases). Trimming stripped 3 bases from V and 5 bases from J, with 10 bases between. There are 13 residues in the CDR3. CDR1 and CDR2 from the germline V gene are ENHRY and SYGVKD. CDR3 residues: CAISDAGSETQYF. The DNA of the CDR3 is TGTGCCATCAGTGATGCGGGAAGTGAGACCCAGTACTTC.

This clonotype was found once. The chain couples TRBV28 to TRBJ2-5; D is undetermined. The CDR3 extends over 13 amino acids. V lost 7 bases and J lost 5, with 14 bases in between. Germline assignment: CDR1 MDHEN and CDR2 SYDVKM. The CDR3 sequence: CASNPSQQETQYF. DNA of the CDR3: TGTGCCAGCAATCCCAGTCAGCAGGAGACCCAGTACTTC.

This clonotype came up once. The J gene is TRBJ2-3, the V gene TRBV29-1; D not resolved. The V gene lost 3 bases and the J gene lost 6 bases, with 13 bases spanning the gap. CDR1 is SQVTM, CDR2 ANQGSEA, per germline. The CDR3 spans 13 residues. The DNA of the CDR3 is TGCAGCGTTGAGGGCCTAGACGAGGATACGCAGTATTTT. Protein product: CSVEGLDEDTQYF.

The rearrangement links TRBV5-5 to TRBJ1-4; the D is unclear. The CDR3 consists of 17 residues. V lost 0 bases and J 0 bases, leaving 12 bases between the germline ends. The germline V gene has CDR1 SGHKS and CDR2 YYEKEE (reference sequence). The CDR3 sequence: CASSLVVFLATNEKLFF. CDR3 DNA: TGTGCCAGCAGCTTGGTAGTCTTCCTTGCAACTAATGAAAAACTGTTTTTT. Using reference TRBV5-5 and TRBJ1-4 for the parts outside the CDR3, the full variable domain is DAGVTQSPTHLIKTRGQQVTLRCSPISGHKSVSWYQQVLGQGPQFIFQYYEKEERGRGNFPDRFSARQFPNYSSELNVNALLLGDSALYLCASSLVVFLATNEKLFFGSGTQLSVL.

This clonotype was picked up many times. This sequence joins TRBV7-2 and TRBJ2-5; D assignment may be TRBD1 or TRBD2 (6 bases each). The J call may be wrong; the DNA end is better matched by TRBJ2-1. The V gene's germline CDR1 is SGHTA and CDR2 FQGNSA. The length of the CDR3 is 14 residues. DNA for the CDR3: TGTGCCAGCAGCTTAGAGGAGGGACAATGGGAGCAGTTCTTC. Its translation is CASSLEEGQWEQFF.

The CDR3 DNA sequence: TGTGCCAGCAGTTTATCTCGGATCGGAGAGGAGACCCAGTACTTC. This translates into CASSLSRIGEETQYF. The gene calls are TRBV28 and TRBJ2-5, with no clear D. CDR3 length: 15 amino acids. Between the trimmed V and J ends, which lost 1 base and 5 bases, there was a span of 14 bases. Germline V gives CDR1 MDHEN, CDR2 SYDVKM.

This clonotype was seen only a few times. CDR3 amino acids: CASSRGQGNTEAFF. The CDR3 nucleotides read TGCGCCAGCAGCCGTGGACAGGGAAACACTGAAGCTTTCTTT. The chain has TRBV4-1 and TRBJ1-1; 8 positions agree with TRBD1. After removal of 4 bases from V and 2 bases from J, the junction contained 3 bases not matched to a gene. This CDR3 has 14 residues. The germline CDR1 and CDR2 sequences are MGHRA and YSYEKL.

Of note for this clonotype: The junction does not match germline at one end; this may be a read error. The chain recombines TRBV20-1 with TRBJ1-1; tentative D call: TRBD1 (6 bases). This CDR3 spans 13 amino acids. Germline V lookup: CDR1 DFQATT, CDR2 SNEGSKA (reference sequence). This CDR3 is CSALGHLNTEASF. In DNA form, the CDR3 reads TGCAGTGCTCTGGGACACTTGAACACTGAAGCTTCCTTT.

This clonotype was seen a few times. V usage is TRBV4-1 and J usage is TRBJ2-5; 7 bases align to TRBD2. Germline V gives CDR1 MGHRA, CDR2 YSYEKL. This CDR3 spans 16 amino acids. V gave up 2 bases and J gave up 5 bases; unmatched junction bases: 11. Written as DNA, the CDR3 is TGCGCCAGCAGCCAAAACACGGGAGGAATCTTTGAGACCCAGTACTTC. It codes for CASSQNTGGIFETQYF.

In this sample, this clonotype turned up a few times. V is TRBV7-2 and J is TRBJ2-2, with TRBD2 matching 14 bases. The V and J ends lost 5 bases and 5 bases, in that order; junction bases with no gene match: 4. Germline V gene lookup returns CDR1 SGHTA and CDR2 FQGNSA. CDR3 length: 16 amino acids. CDR3 in DNA: TGTGCCAGCAGCGTCCGACTAGCGGGGGGGACCGGGGAGCTGTTTTTT. This encodes CASSVRLAGGTGELFF.

Only a few counts were recorded for this clonotype. The V gene is TRBV10-2, the J gene TRBJ2-1, with TRBD2 identical over 10 bases. This CDR3 is 17 amino acids long. Germline V gene data show CDR1 as WSHSY and CDR2 as SAAADI. Germline trimming cut 5 bases from V and 10 bases from J; bases unmatched to any gene: 17. The CDR3 DNA follows: TGCGCCAGCAGTACTCTTTGGGGCGAGCGGGAGGGTGACGAGCAGTTCTTC. This encodes CASSTLWGEREGDEQFF.

The chain combines TRBV7-3 with TRBJ2-3; D remains ambiguous. This CDR3 comprises 13 residues. CDR1 is SGHTA and CDR2 is FQGTGA in the germline V gene. V was pared by 2 bases and J by 6 bases, with 9 bases between. CDR3 protein: CASSLFGQDTQYF. The CDR3 DNA follows: TGTGCCAGCAGCTTATTCGGTCAGGATACGCAGTATTTT.

This clonotype was detected once. This rearrangement joins TRBV20-1 to TRBJ1-1; 9 bases match TRBD1. This CDR3 has 14 residues. Germline CDR1 and CDR2: DFQATT and SNEGSKA (reference sequence). V trimming: 3 bases; J trimming: 6 bases; junction bases outside the gene matches: 8. In DNA, the CDR3 is TGCAGTGCTAGGGCTACAGGGGGCGGCGCTGAAGCTTTCTTT. As protein: CSARATGGGAEAFF.

The V and J genes are TRBV7-9 and TRBJ2-1; D is ambiguous. Deletions cut 8 bases from V and 2 bases from J, with 7 bases between. Germline values: CDR1 SEHNR, CDR2 FQNEAQ (reference sequence). This CDR3 is 12 amino acids long. Written as DNA, the CDR3 is TGTGCCAGCGTTTCCACCTACAATGAGCAGTTCTTC. Translating it yields CASVSTYNEQFF.

Only a few counts were recorded for this clonotype. The chain employs TRBV9 and TRBJ1-1; 7 bases align to TRBD1. CDR1 SGDLS and CDR2 YYNGEE come from the germline V gene. Unmatched junction bases numbered 7, after V lost 3 bases and J lost 5 bases. The CDR3 has 14 residues. The chain's CDR3 is CASSETGDGTEAFF. In nucleotides, the CDR3 is TGTGCCAGCAGCGAAACAGGGGATGGAACTGAAGCTTTCTTT.

The chain has TRBV3-1 and TRBJ1-2; TRBD1 agrees at 7 bases. The CDR3 has 17 residues. Germline V gene lookup returns CDR1 LGHDT and CDR2 YNNKEL (reference sequence). With 3 bases clipped from V and 2 bases from J, the junction kept 12 bases outside the gene matches. CDR3 nucleotide sequence: TGTGCCAGCAGCCACCGAAGGTACCGGGACAGAAACTATGGCTACACCTTC. Protein sequence: CASSHRRYRDRNYGYTF. Supplemented by reference TRBV3-1 and TRBJ1-2, the full variable domain reads DTAVSQTPKYLVTQMGNDKSIKCEQNLGHDTMYWYKQDSKKFLKIMFSYNNKELIINETVPNRFSPKSPDKAHLNLHINSLELGDSAVYFCASSHRRYRDRNYGYTFGSGTRLTVV.

This clonotype has more than one count but fewer than ten. J is TRBJ1-5 and V is TRBV29-1; 7 nucleotides align to TRBD1. Trimming cost V 7 bases and J 6 bases; bases outside gene matches: 12. The CDR3 loop spans 14 amino acids. The germline V gene has CDR1 SQVTM and CDR2 ANQGSEA. The CDR3 protein is CSATLGGPFQPQHF. The CDR3 DNA sequence: TGCAGCGCAACCCTAGGGGGCCCTTTTCAGCCCCAGCATTTT.

The chain uses TRBV29-1 and TRBJ2-3; TRBD2 agrees at 11 bases. J was trimmed by 3 bases and V by 6 bases; bases with no gene match: 8. Germline lookup yields CDR1 SQVTM and CDR2 ANQGSEA. The length of the CDR3 is 15 residues. CDR3 region: CSVLGTSGKTDTQYF. CDR3 coding DNA: TGCAGCGTCCTAGGGACTAGCGGTAAAACAGATACGCAGTATTTT.

This clonotype was found a few times. This sequence joins TRBV4-2 and TRBJ2-5; a weak D match, TRBD1 (6 bases). CDR1 and CDR2 from the germline V gene are LGHNA and YNFKEQ. V shed 2 bases and J shed 5 bases, with 15 bases lying between them. The CDR3 contains 15 residues. The CDR3 DNA sequence: TGTGCCAGCAGCCAATTAGGGGGTGGAGCGGAGACCCAGTACTTC. Residues: CASSQLGGGAETQYF.

The genes are TRBV20-1 and TRBJ2-7; weak D call: TRBD2 (5 bases). Near its end, the DNA agrees better with TRBJ2-1, so the J call may be wrong. The germline gives CDR1 DFQATT, CDR2 SNEGSKA (reference sequence). This CDR3 is built from 10 residues. CDR3 sequence reads: CSAKREEQFF. The CDR3 nucleotides read TGCAGTGCTAAGAGGGAGGAGCAGTTCTTC.

CDR3 sequence (DNA): TGTGCCAGCAGTGCGGAATATACGGCGGTCGAGCAGTTCTTC. Translating it yields CASSAEYTAVEQFF. The gene calls are TRBV6-4 and TRBJ2-1; D is undetermined. Germline assignment: CDR1 MRHNA and CDR2 SNTAGT. The ends were cut back, 4 bases at V and 10 bases at J, with 17 bases in the middle. There are 14 residues in the CDR3.

The gene calls are TRBV28 and TRBJ2-5, with D hard to call. The J call may be incorrect, as the DNA end agrees better with TRBJ2-7. The CDR3 has 15 amino acids. Per the germline V gene, CDR1 is MDHEN and CDR2 is SYDVKM. The CDR3 loop reads CASSSPSRMNYEQYF. The DNA for the CDR3 is TGTGCCAGCAGTTCTCCGAGCCGGATGAATTACGAGCAGTACTTC.